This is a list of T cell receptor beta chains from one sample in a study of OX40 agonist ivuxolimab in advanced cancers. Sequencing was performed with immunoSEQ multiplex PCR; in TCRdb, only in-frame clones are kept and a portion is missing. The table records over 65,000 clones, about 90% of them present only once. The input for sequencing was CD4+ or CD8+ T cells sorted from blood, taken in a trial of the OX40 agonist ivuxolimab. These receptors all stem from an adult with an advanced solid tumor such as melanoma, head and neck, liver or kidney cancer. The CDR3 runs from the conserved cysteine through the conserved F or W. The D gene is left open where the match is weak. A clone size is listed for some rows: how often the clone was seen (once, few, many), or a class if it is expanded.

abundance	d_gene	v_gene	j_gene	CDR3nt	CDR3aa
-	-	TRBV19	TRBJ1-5	TGTGCCAGTAGTCCGACACCGAATCAGCCCCAGCATTTT	CASSPTPNQPQHF
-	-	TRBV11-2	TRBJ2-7	TGTGCCAGCAGCTTAGCGGCACTCTCCTACGAGCAGTACTTC	CASSLAALSYEQYF
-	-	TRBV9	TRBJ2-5	TGTGCCAGCAGCGCTGGGAGCGATTTAATCCTGGAGACCCAGTACTTC	CASSAGSDLILETQYF
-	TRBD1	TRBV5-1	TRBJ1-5	TGCGCCAGCAGCTTGGGGGACAGGGGCTTCAATCAGCCCCAGCATTTT	CASSLGDRGFNQPQHF
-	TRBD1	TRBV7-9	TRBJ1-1	TGTGCCAGCAGCTCAACAGGGACAGATTACACTGAAGCTTTCTTT	CASSSTGTDYTEAFF
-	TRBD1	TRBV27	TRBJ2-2	TGTGCCAGCAGTTTATCGCTAACAGGGGCCAACACCGGGGAGCTGTTTTTT	CASSLSLTGANTGELFF
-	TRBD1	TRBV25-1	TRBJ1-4	TGTGCCAGCAGTGGCCCGACAGGGGATGGTGAAAAACTGTTTTTT	CASSGPTGDGEKLFF
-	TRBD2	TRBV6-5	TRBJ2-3	TGTGCCAGCAGTTACTCGACTAGCGGGGGGGAGGATACGCAGTATTTT	CASSYSTSGGEDTQYF
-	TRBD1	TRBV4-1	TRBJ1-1	TGCGCCAGCAGCCAAGAAGCGGGACAGTGGAAAGCTTTCTTT	CASSQEAGQWKAFF
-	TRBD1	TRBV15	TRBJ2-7	TGTGCCACCAGCACAAAGACAGGGGGACCCTCCTACGAGCAGTACTTC	CATSTKTGGPSYEQYF
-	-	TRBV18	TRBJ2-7	TGTGCCAGCTCCCTGACCCGGGACTTTCACTACGAGCAGTACTTC	CASSLTRDFHYEQYF
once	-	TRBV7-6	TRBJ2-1	TGTGCCAGCAGCTTAGAATTGAGCTCCTACAATGAGCAGTTCTTC	CASSLELSSYNEQFF
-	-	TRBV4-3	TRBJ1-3	TGCGCCAGCAGCCAATCACCGGGACGAGCTTCTGGAAACACCATATATTTT	CASSQSPGRASGNTIYF
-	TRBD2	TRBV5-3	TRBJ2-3	TGTGCCAGAAGTATGAAACTAGCGGGGTGCGGTGAGGATACGCAGTATTTT	CARSMKLAGCGEDTQYF
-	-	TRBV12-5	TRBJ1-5	TGTGCTAGTGGTTTTGGCTACCTTCAGCCCCAGCATTTT	CASGFGYLQPQHF
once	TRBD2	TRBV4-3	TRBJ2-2	TGCGCCAGCAGCCGCATTAGCGGGGGGGAGGACGGGGAGCTGTTTTTT	CASSRISGGEDGELFF
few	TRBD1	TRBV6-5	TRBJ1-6	TGTGCCAGCAGCCAACAGACAGGGGGTAATTCACCCCTCCACTTT	CASSQQTGGNSPLHF
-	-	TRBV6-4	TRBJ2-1	TGTGCCAGCAGTGACTCGGAGGGGAATGAGCAGTTCTTC	CASSDSEGNEQFF
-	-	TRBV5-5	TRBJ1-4	TGTGCCAGCAACTTCCCGGGCGCTAATGAAAAACTGTTTTTT	CASNFPGANEKLFF
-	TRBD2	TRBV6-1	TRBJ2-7	TGTGCCAGCAGTGCCCTTCCGGCGGGGGACTACTACGAGCAGTACTTC	CASSALPAGDYYEQYF
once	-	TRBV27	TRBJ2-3	TGTGCCAGCACCATCAGGGGCCCCACAGATACGCAGTATTTT	CASTIRGPTDTQYF
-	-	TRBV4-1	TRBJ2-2	TGCGCCAGCAGCCAAGTCCAAAAACCCGGGGAGCTGTTTTTT	CASSQVQKPGELFF
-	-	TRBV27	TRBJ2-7	TGTGCCAGCAGTTTATTCGGGGGTTACGAGCAGTACTTC	CASSLFGGYEQYF
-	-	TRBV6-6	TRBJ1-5	TGTGCCAGCAGTTACCCCAGCAATCAGCCCCAGCATTTT	CASSYPSNQPQHF
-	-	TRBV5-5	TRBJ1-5	TGTGCCAGCAGGTCCGGTTTGGGAGAGTTCGGGGGCAGGGACAATCAGCCCCAGCATTTT	CASRSGLGEFGGRDNQPQHF
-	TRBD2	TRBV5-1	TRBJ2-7	TGCGCCAGCAGACTAGCGGGAAACGAGCAGTACTTC	CASRLAGNEQYF
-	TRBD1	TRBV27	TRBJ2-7	TGTGCCAGCAGTTTTTCCTCGGGACAGGAAACCTACGAGCAGTACTTC	CASSFSSGQETYEQYF
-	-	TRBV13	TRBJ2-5	TGTGCCAGCATCCTTAGAGGAATCCAAGAGACCCAGTACTTC	CASILRGIQETQYF
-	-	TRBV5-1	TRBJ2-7	TGCGCCAGCAGCTTGGGTCAGGGCCCTTCCTACGAGCAGTACTTC	CASSLGQGPSYEQYF
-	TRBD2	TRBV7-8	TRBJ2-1	TGTGCCAGCAGCTTAGCATTAGCGGGGGGACAATCCTACAATGAGCAGTTCTTC	CASSLALAGGQSYNEQFF
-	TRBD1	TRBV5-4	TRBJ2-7	TGTGCCAGCAGCACCGACAGGGGCGAGCAGTACTTC	CASSTDRGEQYF
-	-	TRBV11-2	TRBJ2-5	TGTGCCAGCAGCCCCGAGTGGGGCTCGAAAGAGACCCAGTACTTC	CASSPEWGSKETQYF
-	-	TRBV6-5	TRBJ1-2	TGTGCCAGCAGTCCCCAGGGGAACTATGGCTACACCTTC	CASSPQGNYGYTF
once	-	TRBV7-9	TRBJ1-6	TGTGCCAGCAGCTTTGACAGTTCGTATTCACCCCTCCACTTT	CASSFDSSYSPLHF
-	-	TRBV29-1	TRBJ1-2	TGCAGCGTTGAACCAAAGGGTCGGAACTATGGCTACACCTTC	CSVEPKGRNYGYTF
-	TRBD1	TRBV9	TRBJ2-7	TGTGCCAGCAGCATTGGGACAGGGCTCTACGAGCAGTACTTC	CASSIGTGLYEQYF
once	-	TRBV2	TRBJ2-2	TGTGCCAGCATCAACAGGGTGGGGACCGGGGAGCTGTTTTTT	CASINRVGTGELFF